Listed here is a single TCR beta chain. The antigen remains undetermined. These data originate in a study of T cell responses to AZD1222 COVID-19 vaccine. Study observations and caveats: Clonal diversity may have been underestimated in mostly white British donors.

Germline lookup yields CDR1 SGHNT and CDR2 YYREEE (reference sequence). The CDR3 runs to 14 residues. V was trimmed by 0 bases and J by 8 bases, leaving 13 bases between them. Doses given second, at about 4 or about 12 weeks, were pooled. Measured with immunoSEQ multiplex PCR; TCRdb has only the in-frame clones, and not every one. The sample holds about 150,000 clones, 90% seen once. The source of this sequence is an adult who received the AZD1222 COVID-19 vaccine. The material was peripheral blood, obtained 28 days after the second AZD1222 dose. The rearrangement links TRBV5-4 to TRBJ2-3; D may be TRBD1 (6 bases). For the CDR3, the DNA is TGTGCCAGCAGCTTGGCCTACAGGGAAAGTACGCAGTATTTT. Its translation: CASSLAYRESTQYF.